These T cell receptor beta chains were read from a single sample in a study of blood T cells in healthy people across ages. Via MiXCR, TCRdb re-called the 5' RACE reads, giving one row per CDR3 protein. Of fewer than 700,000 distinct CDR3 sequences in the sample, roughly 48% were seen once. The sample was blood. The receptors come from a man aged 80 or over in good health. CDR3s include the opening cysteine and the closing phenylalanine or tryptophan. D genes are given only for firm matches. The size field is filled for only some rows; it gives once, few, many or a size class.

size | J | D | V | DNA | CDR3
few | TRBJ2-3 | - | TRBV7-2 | TGTGCCAGCAGCTTGACCAGCACGACAGATACGCAGTATTTT | CASSLTSTTDTQYF
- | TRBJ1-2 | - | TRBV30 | TGTGCCTGGAGTGTTTTCAGGGCAGTACACTATGGCTACACCTTC | CAWSVFRAVHYGYTF
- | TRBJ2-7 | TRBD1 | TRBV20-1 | TGCAGTGCTATACGGGACAGGGTTGATCGCTACGAGCAGTACTTC | CSAIRDRVDRYEQYF
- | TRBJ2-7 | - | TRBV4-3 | TGCGCCAGCAGCCCCCGAACGGGACGTGAGCAGTACTTC | CASSPRTGREQYF
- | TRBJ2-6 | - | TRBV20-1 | TGCAGTGCTAGAGAAGGGACATCCCTCTCTGGGGCCAACGTCCTGACTTTC | CSAREGTSLSGANVLTF
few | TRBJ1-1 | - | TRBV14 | TGTGCCAGCAGCTACACAGGGCGCTTGAACACTGAAGCTTTCTTT | CASSYTGRLNTEAFF
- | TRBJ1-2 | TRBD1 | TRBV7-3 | TGTGCCAGCAGCCCCTACGCCGGGACAGACTATGGCTACACCTTC | CASSPYAGTDYGYTF
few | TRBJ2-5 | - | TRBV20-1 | TGCAGTGCTAGAGAGACTAGGGGGTACCAAGAGACCCAGTACTTC | CSARETRGYQETQYF
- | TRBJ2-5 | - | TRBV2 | TGTGCCAGCAGTGAAACGTGGGACGCCCTAGGGGAGCAGTACTTC | CASSETWDALGEQYF
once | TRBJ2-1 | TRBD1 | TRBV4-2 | TGTGCCAGCAGCCAAGAACAGGGGTTCGGCAATGAGCAGTTCTTC | CASSQEQGFGNEQFF
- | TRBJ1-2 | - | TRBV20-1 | TGCAGTGCTCGGGCAGGGTTGAAAGGCTACACCTTC | CSARAGLKGYTF
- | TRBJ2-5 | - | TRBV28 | TGTGCCAGCAGAACGTCCAGCGGGCCCCAAGAGACCCAGTACTTC | CASRTSSGPQETQYF
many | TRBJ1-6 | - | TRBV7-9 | TGTGCCAGCAGCGCAGAGAGGGATTCACCCCTCCACTTT | CASSAERDSPLHF
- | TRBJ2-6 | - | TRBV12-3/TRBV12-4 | TGTGCCAGCAGCCCTCAACAGAACTCTGGGGCCAACGTCCTGACTTTC | CASSPQQNSGANVLTF
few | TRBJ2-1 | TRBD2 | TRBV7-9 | TGTGCCAGCAGCTCGTGGACTAGCGGGGAATACAATGAGCAGTTCTTC | CASSSWTSGEYNEQFF
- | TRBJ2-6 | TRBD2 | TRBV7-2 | TGTGCCAGCAGCTTAGCGCGGACTAGCGGGGGCGGGGCCAACGTCCTGACTTTC | CASSLARTSGGGANVLTF
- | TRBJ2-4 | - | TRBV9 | TGTGCCAGCAGCGTAGATACAGTTGACATTCAGTACTTC | CASSVDTVDIQYF
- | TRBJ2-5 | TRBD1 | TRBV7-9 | TGTGCCAGCAGCTTATACGGGACAGAAGAGACCCAGTACTTC | CASSLYGTEETQYF
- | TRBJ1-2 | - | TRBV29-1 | TGCAGCGTTGTGCACCAAATTGGATATGGCTACACCTTC | CSVVHQIGYGYTF
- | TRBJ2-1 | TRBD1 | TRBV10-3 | TGTGCCATCAGTATTAACAGGGGGCCCTACAATGAGCAGTTCTTC | CAISINRGPYNEQFF
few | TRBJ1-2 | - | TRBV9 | TGTGCCAGCAGCGGGCCGGGACATCCTAACTATGGCTACACCTTC | CASSGPGHPNYGYTF
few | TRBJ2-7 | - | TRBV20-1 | TGCAGTGCTGGGCGTCAGATACGCCACGAGCAGTACTTC | CSAGRQIRHEQYF
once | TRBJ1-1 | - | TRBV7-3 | TGTGCCTGCAGCTTACTCGGCCCCGGCACTGAAGCTTTCTTT | CACSLLGPGTEAFF
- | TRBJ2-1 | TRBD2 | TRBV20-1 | TGCAGTGCTAGAACATGGACTAGCGGGAGTCAGGATGAGCAGTTCTTC | CSARTWTSGSQDEQFF